These 12 T cell receptor beta chains share one sample of origin, sequenced in a study of blood T cell repertoires in COVID-19 (dated by TCRdb to 2019 to 2021). Receptor amplification or capture employed the immunoSEQ multiplex PCR assay. Sourced from immuneACCESS, this table was stored by TCRdb with only in-frame sequences that have V and J called. A share of the clones is absent; for the studies checked, an unresolved V gene accounts for under half, and the remainder has no known explanation. Counted in this sample were about 140,000 clones; 75% to 85% of them appeared once. About 9.4% of the sample rests with the top ten. The sample was peripheral blood. These receptors were collected from a man in his 60s with active or convalescent COVID-19.

This clone has just one count. This chain links TRBV3-1 (or the pseudogene TRBV3-2) with TRBJ1-5; 7 bases fit TRBD1. In germline, CDR1 is LGHDT, CDR2 YNNKEL (reference sequence). The junction had 11 bases not matched to a gene; V was cut back by 0 bases and J by 6 bases. The CDR3 loop spans 17 amino acids. The CDR3 region is CASSQEKSPGGGQPQHF. The CDR3 coding sequence is TGTGCCAGCAGCCAAGAAAAGTCCCCAGGGGGAGGTCAGCCCCAGCATTTT.

The gene calls are TRBV6-5 and TRBJ1-5; TRBD1 agrees at 7 bases. With 6 bases clipped from V and 4 bases from J, the junction kept 9 bases outside the gene matches. Germline CDR1 and CDR2: MNHEY and SVGAGI. This CDR3 region has 15 residues. For the CDR3, the DNA is TGTGCCAGCAGCTTATCAACAGGGGTAAATCAGCCCCAGCATTTT. Its translation is CASSLSTGVNQPQHF.

The gene calls are TRBV25-1 and TRBJ1-2; TRBD1 agrees at 8 bases. The CDR3 is 14 residues long. The germline gives CDR1 MGHDK, CDR2 SYGVNS. After removal of 5 bases from V and 2 bases from J, the junction contained 4 bases not matched to a gene. CDR3 nucleotide sequence: TGTGCCAGCAGTAAGGGACAGGAGAACTATGGCTACACCTTC. It yields the protein CASSKGQENYGYTF.

This chain connects TRBV19 to TRBJ2-1; 9 bases are a match to TRBD2. This CDR3 contains 15 residues. Germline values: CDR1 LNHDA, CDR2 SQIVND (reference sequence). V dropped 4 bases and J dropped 1; count of bases not matched to a gene: 2. The chain's CDR3 is CASSSGRESYNEQFF. In nucleotides, the CDR3 is TGTGCCAGTAGTAGCGGGAGGGAGTCCTACAATGAGCAGTTCTTC.

This chain connects TRBV2 to TRBJ2-1; D gene unclear. V dropped 11 bases and J dropped 1 base, with 15 bases sitting between them. This CDR3 has 14 residues. Germline V CDR1 and CDR2: SNHLY, FYNNEI. The CDR3 is CADRLGESYNEQFF. Written as DNA, the CDR3 is TGTGCCGACCGGTTAGGAGAGTCCTACAATGAGCAGTTCTTC.

V gene TRBV7-2 combines with J gene TRBJ2-5, with 12 bases aligning to TRBD1. This CDR3 has 18 residues. Germline loops: CDR1 SGHTA, CDR2 FQGNSA. Germline trimming cut 3 bases from V and 4 bases from J; bases unmatched to any gene: 12. The CDR3 DNA is TGTGCCAGCAGCTTGTCTTATCCGGGACAGGGGGCTAGAGAGACCCAGTACTTC. Amino acid sequence: CASSLSYPGQGARETQYF.

This clone was seen a handful of times. V gene TRBV19 combines with J gene TRBJ1-6; TRBD1 might be the D (5 bases). The V and J ends lost 3 bases and 7 bases respectively, with 13 bases between them. CDR1 is LNHDA and CDR2 is SQIVND in the germline V gene (reference sequence). This CDR3 contains 15 residues. The CDR3 here is CASSINQGGNSPLHF. The CDR3 DNA follows: TGTGCCAGTAGTATCAATCAGGGTGGAAATTCACCCCTCCACTTT.

This clone was seen a handful of times. This chain uses TRBV19 with TRBJ2-1; D unclear. Trimming pared 5 bases from V and 5 bases from J, leaving 13 bases between. The germline CDR1 and CDR2 sequences are LNHDA and SQIVND (reference sequence). This CDR3 spans 14 amino acids. The CDR3 DNA reads as TGTGCCAGTAGTCCACAACAGACGAACAATGAGCAGTTCTTC. It translates to CASSPQQTNNEQFF.

The chain carries TRBV10-3 and TRBJ2-3; TRBD2 aligns across 9 bases. The CDR3 extends over 15 amino acids. The V gene's germline CDR1 is ENHRY and CDR2 SYGVKD. V was clipped by 8 bases and J by 0 bases; unmatched bases: 6. The CDR3 loop reads CAICPSGVSTDTQYF. CDR3 nucleotide sequence: TGTGCCATCTGCCCTAGCGGGGTGAGCACAGATACGCAGTATTTT.

This chain joins TRBV7-2 and TRBJ1-2; the match to TRBD1 covers 8 bases. The germline CDR1 and CDR2 sequences are SGHTA and FQGNSA. Unmatched junction bases numbered 12, after V lost 5 bases and J lost 4 bases. CDR3 length: 16 amino acids. The CDR3 loop is CASSPDVSGGFYGYTF. The CDR3 coding sequence is TGTGCCAGCAGCCCAGATGTGTCAGGGGGCTTCTATGGCTACACCTTC.

The chain links TRBV30 to TRBJ1-5, with D unresolved. With 4 bases removed from V and 3 bases from J, the gap between germline ends came to 16 bases. The CDR3 loop spans 15 amino acids. Germline V gene sequence: CDR1 GTSNPN, CDR2 SVGIG (reference sequence). Written as DNA, the CDR3 is TGTGCCTGGAACCCAGGAATCGGGGTCAATCAGCCCCAGCATTTT. Its translation is CAWNPGIGVNQPQHF.

The V call is TRBV9, the J call TRBJ2-3, with TRBD2 identical over 10 bases. The CDR3 sequence is 16 residues long. Trimming at V came to 0 bases and at J to 4 bases, leaving 5 bases not matched to a gene. Germline V gene sequence: CDR1 SGDLS, CDR2 YYNGEE. The CDR3 DNA follows: TGTGCCAGCAGCGTAGCTTTAGCGGGGGGCTCAGATACGCAGTATTTT. It translates to CASSVALAGGSDTQYF.